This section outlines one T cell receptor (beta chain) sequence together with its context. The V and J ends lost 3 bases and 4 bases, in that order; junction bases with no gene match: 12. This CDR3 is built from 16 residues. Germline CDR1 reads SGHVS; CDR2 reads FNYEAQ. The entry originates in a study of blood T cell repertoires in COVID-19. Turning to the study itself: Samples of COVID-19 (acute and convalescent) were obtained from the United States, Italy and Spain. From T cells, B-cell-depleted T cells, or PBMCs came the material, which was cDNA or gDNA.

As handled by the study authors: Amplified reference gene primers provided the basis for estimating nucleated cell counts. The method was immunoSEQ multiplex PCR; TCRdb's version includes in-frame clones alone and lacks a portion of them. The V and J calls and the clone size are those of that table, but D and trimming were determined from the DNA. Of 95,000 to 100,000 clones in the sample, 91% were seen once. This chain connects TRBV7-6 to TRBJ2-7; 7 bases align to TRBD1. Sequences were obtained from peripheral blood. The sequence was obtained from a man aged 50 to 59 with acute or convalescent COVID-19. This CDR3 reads CASSFDYRGKSYEQYF. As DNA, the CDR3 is TGTGCCAGCAGCTTTGATTACAGGGGAAAAAGTTACGAGCAGTACTTC.